This TCR beta chain comes out of a study of shared clonotypes between healthy human individuals. V shed 3 bases and J shed 1 base, with 6 bases lying between them. Germline V gene sequence: CDR1 LNHNV, CDR2 YYDKDF (reference sequence). The CDR3 loop spans 13 amino acids. Sequenced by immunoSEQ multiplex PCR; TCRdb stores in-frame clones only, minus some. The sample shows 400,000 to 500,000 clones, around 80% of them seen only once. The chain has TRBV15 and TRBJ2-5; D tentatively reads TRBD1 or TRBD2 (5 bases each). The receptor's source is a woman between 35 and 50 years old in good health. Some clones in this sample may be carry-over from other donors' samples. Sequenced material: PBMCs. The CDR3 nucleotides read TGTGCCACCAGCAGGGGACGCCAAGAGACCCAGTACTTC. As protein: CATSRGRQETQYF.